This TCR beta chain was captured by sequencing in a study of T cells in localized non-small cell lung cancer. The CDR3 contains 14 residues. Trimming at V came to 7 bases and at J to 2 bases, leaving 8 bases not matched to a gene. CDR1 SGHNT and CDR2 YENEEA come from the germline V gene. Assay used: immunoSEQ multiplex PCR; TCRdb lists only in-frame clones, some missing. The sample records 10,000 to 13,000 clones, 48% being singletons. In this sample, this clone turned up a few times. Its specificity is not known. Study observations and caveats: Sequencing covered just one tumor region, so heterogeneity cannot be ruled out. Turning up in adjacent lung were a median approximately 50 of the top 100 tumor clones. Highest T cell clonality was seen in uninvolved adjacent lung, surpassing that measured in tumor.

This clonotype was sampled from a woman aged 40-70 years with stage II squamous cell lung carcinoma. The sequencing here drew on lymph node tissue, taken before any cancer treatment. The V and J genes are TRBV11-3 and TRBJ2-7; 7 nucleotides match TRBD2. CDR3 bases: TGTGCCAGCACCCGGGGGGAAAGGACCTACGAGCAGTACTTC. Amino acids: CASTRGERTYEQYF. The variable domain in full, with the rest retrieved from reference TRBV11-3 and TRBJ2-7, is EAGVVQSPRYKIIEKKQPVAFWCNPISGHNTLYWYLQNLGQGPELLIRYENEEAVDDSQLPKDRFSAERLKGVDSTLKIQPAELGDSAVYLCASTRGERTYEQYFGPGTRLTVT.